The source of this TCR beta chain is a study of blood T cell repertoires in COVID-19. As for the study in general: T cells, B-cell-depleted T cells, or PBMCs provided the cDNA or gDNA that served as material.

The CDR3 has 14 amino acids. V shed 7 bases and J 3 bases; nucleotides not matched to a gene: 5. Per the germline V gene, CDR1 is MNHEY and CDR2 is SVGEGT. The protocol was immunoSEQ multiplex PCR, while the TCRdb copy is restricted to in-frame clones and leaves out a portion. The repertoire holds roughly 240,000 clones, with almost 85% as singletons. This chain links TRBV6-2 or TRBV6-3 with TRBJ2-1, with TRBD2 matching 8 bases. The specimen sequenced was peripheral blood. The TCR sequence derives from a woman older than 75 with acute or convalescent COVID-19. Written as DNA, the CDR3 is TGTGCCAGCAACCCCGGGACTAGCTACAATGAGCAGTTCTTC. Translating gives CASNPGTSYNEQFF.